A single sample gave rise to the 20 T cell receptor beta chains below, sequenced in a study of shared clonotypes between healthy human individuals. Using immunoSEQ multiplex PCR, the repertoire was profiled, and TCRdb retains in-frame clones only, with some absent. The sample lists about 1.5 million clones, roughly 97% seen once, with approximately 1.2% in the top ten. The specimen sequenced was naive CD4+ T cells sorted from blood. The subset: CD45RA+ positively selected. The receptors originated from a man aged 25 to 40 in good health.

The chain uses TRBV6-5 and TRBJ1-1; no reliable D call. The CDR3 is made up of 13 amino acids. The germline V gene has CDR1 MNHEY and CDR2 SVGAGI. Trimming pared 7 bases from V and 2 bases from J, leaving 11 bases between. DNA for the CDR3: TGTGCCAGCAAACGACCAGGAAACACTGAAGCTTTCTTT. This sequence encodes CASKRPGNTEAFF.

The chain is built from TRBV9 and TRBJ2-7, with D perhaps TRBD1 (5 bases). The ends were cut back, 0 bases at V and 2 bases at J, with 18 bases in the middle. The CDR3 length is 17 residues. The V gene's germline CDR1 is SGDLS and CDR2 YYNGEE. CDR3 residues: CASSVAPRARFPYEQYF. For the CDR3, the DNA is TGTGCCAGCAGCGTAGCCCCCAGGGCCCGTTTCCCCTACGAGCAGTACTTC.

The rearrangement links TRBV2 to TRBJ2-5; 8 nucleotides align to TRBD1. The CDR3 is 13 residues long. The germline CDR1 and CDR2 sequences are SNHLY and FYNNEI. V lost 10 bases, J lost 1 base, and 5 bases stayed unmatched. The DNA of the CDR3 is TGTGCCACTCGGACAGGGCCCCAAGAGACCCAGTACTTC. It codes for CATRTGPQETQYF.

CDR3 sequence (DNA): TGTGCCAGCAGCTTGGCCCGCGGAGCAGTGCACAATGAGCAGTTCTTC. Protein: CASSLARGAVHNEQFF. The chain couples TRBV5-4 to TRBJ2-1, with D unclear. Germline V gene data show CDR1 as SGHNT and CDR2 as YYREEE (reference sequence). V gave up 0 bases and J gave up 5 bases, with 15 bases separating them. This CDR3 comprises 16 residues.

This chain uses TRBV9 with TRBJ2-3; possibly TRBD1 for D (5 bases). In germline, CDR1 is SGDLS, CDR2 YYNGEE. The V and J ends lost 2 bases and 2 bases respectively, with 12 bases between them. The length of the CDR3 is 15 residues. CDR3 sequence reads: CASSVDRTNTDTQYF. The DNA for the CDR3 is TGTGCCAGCAGCGTTGACAGAACAAACACAGATACGCAGTATTTT.

The chain links TRBV10-2 to TRBJ1-4; D unresolved. The length of the CDR3 is 13 residues. V gave up 0 bases and J gave up 14 bases, with 13 bases separating them. Germline-derived CDR1 and CDR2 are WSHSY and SAAADI. Written as DNA, the CDR3 is TGCGCCAGCAGTGAGTCGAACCTGAGGTTTCTGTTTTTT. Translated: CASSESNLRFLFF.

J is TRBJ2-2 and V is TRBV7-9, with D possibly TRBD2 on 6 matching bases. The V gene's germline CDR1 is SEHNR and CDR2 FQNEAQ (reference sequence). This CDR3 has 14 residues. Trimming stripped 0 bases from V and 4 bases from J, with 6 bases between. For the CDR3, the DNA is TGTGCCAGCAGCTTAGCGGGAGGCACCGGGGAGCTGTTTTTT. This sequence encodes CASSLAGGTGELFF.

The V and J genes are TRBV29-1 and TRBJ1-1, with D maybe TRBD1 (5 bases). Germline assignment: CDR1 SQVTM and CDR2 ANQGSEA. V lost 7 bases and J lost 0, with 12 bases in between. The CDR3 spans 13 residues. The CDR3 reads CSATGRMNTEAFF. CDR3 DNA: TGCAGCGCTACGGGACGGATGAACACTGAAGCTTTCTTT.

The count of this clone is one. The gene calls are TRBV6-4 and TRBJ2-3; D is uncertain. Deletions cut 2 bases from V and 6 bases from J, with 9 bases between. The length of the CDR3 is 13 residues. Germline CDR1 reads MRHNA; CDR2 reads SNTAGT. The CDR3 spells CASSDGTVDTQYF. DNA for the CDR3: TGTGCCAGCAGTGACGGAACCGTCGATACGCAGTATTTT.

This rearrangement joins TRBV19 to TRBJ1-4; D gene unclear. V lost 7 bases to trimming and J lost 4 bases, with 16 bases between them. This CDR3 contains 15 residues. Germline CDR1 reads LNHDA; CDR2 reads SQIVND (reference sequence). CDR3 in amino acids: CASTETALLNEKLFF. In DNA, the CDR3 is TGTGCCAGTACCGAAACCGCGCTGCTTAATGAAAAACTGTTTTTT.

The chain is built from TRBV6-1 and TRBJ2-1; 10 bases are a match to TRBD2. The V gene's germline CDR1 is MNHNS and CDR2 SASEGT. Trimming cost V 6 bases and J 7 bases; bases outside gene matches: 9. This CDR3 region has 15 residues. CDR3 in amino acids: CASRAEAGGENEQFF. As DNA, the CDR3 is TGTGCCAGCAGGGCCGAAGCGGGAGGGGAGAATGAGCAGTTCTTC.

V gene TRBV18 combines with J gene TRBJ2-7; D call uncertain. This CDR3 contains 12 residues. V was pared by 3 bases and J by 7 bases, with 10 bases between. The germline CDR1 and CDR2 sequences are KGHSH and LQKENI. In nucleotides, the CDR3 is TGTGCCAGCTCACCCAATACCGGGGAGCAGTACTTC. Amino acids: CASSPNTGEQYF.

The chain is built from TRBV28 and TRBJ2-2, with unresolved D. Germline V gene sequence: CDR1 MDHEN, CDR2 SYDVKM. Trimming took off 7 bases at V and 5 bases at J, with 8 bases between the two ends. The CDR3 length is 12 residues. CDR3: CASKTPTGELFF. The CDR3 nucleotides read TGTGCCAGCAAAACCCCAACCGGGGAGCTGTTTTTT.

The rearrangement links TRBV9 to TRBJ1-4; the D is unclear. The CDR3 covers 15 residues. Germline CDR1 is SGDLS and CDR2 is YYNGEE. Trimming took off 0 bases at V and 6 bases at J, with 12 bases between the two ends. Here the CDR3 DNA reads TGTGCCAGCAGCGTAGTCAGCCCGGGTGATGAAAAACTGTTTTTT. It translates to CASSVVSPGDEKLFF.

V is TRBV4-2 and J is TRBJ2-7; D ambiguous. Germline assignment: CDR1 LGHNA and CDR2 YNFKEQ. V gave up 0 bases and J gave up 2 bases, with 14 bases separating them. CDR3 length equals 16 residues. The CDR3 DNA follows: TGTGCCAGCAGCCAAGATGCAGCCGGAGACCCCTACGAGCAGTACTTC. Translating gives CASSQDAAGDPYEQYF.

The chain combines TRBV2 with TRBJ2-7; D gene ambiguous. This CDR3 contains 13 residues. Germline V gives CDR1 SNHLY, CDR2 FYNNEI. V was shortened by 7 bases and J by 0 bases, with 10 bases between the two germline ends. DNA of the CDR3: TGTGCCAGCAATCGGGCTACCTCCTACGAGCAGTACTTC. Its protein product is CASNRATSYEQYF.

The V and J genes are TRBV10-3 and TRBJ2-1, with 7 bases lining up with TRBD2. V lost 3 bases and J lost 4; bases outside the gene matches: 3. Germline CDR1 is ENHRY and CDR2 is SYGVKD. The CDR3 loop spans 14 amino acids. The CDR3 DNA is TGTGCCATCAGTGATTACGGGAGGTACAATGAGCAGTTCTTC. Protein sequence: CAISDYGRYNEQFF.

CDR3 sequence (DNA): TGTGCCAGTAAGGATAACTATGGCTACACCTTC. This encodes CASKDNYGYTF. V usage is TRBV28 and J usage is TRBJ1-2, with unresolved D. In germline, CDR1 is MDHEN, CDR2 SYDVKM. CDR3 length: 11 amino acids. The V gene lost 9 bases and the J gene lost 1 base, with 6 bases spanning the gap.

The gene calls are TRBV4-2 and TRBJ1-5, with TRBD1 as a possible D gene (6 bases). The CDR3 sequence is 15 residues long. Trimming left V 0 bases short and J 7 bases short, with 13 bases between. In germline, CDR1 is LGHNA, CDR2 YNFKEQ. The DNA for the CDR3 is TGTGCCAGCAGCCAAGACACACAGGGTACGCAGCCCCAGCATTTT. This codes for CASSQDTQGTQPQHF.

In its sample, this clone was seen once. The chain has TRBV29-1 and TRBJ2-2; TRBD1 matches at 10 bases. This CDR3 is built from 14 residues. V lost 7 bases, J lost 7 bases, and 9 bases stayed unmatched. From germline, CDR1 is SQVTM and CDR2 ANQGSEA. In nucleotides, the CDR3 is TGCAGCGGGAGGGACAGGGGAGCGGTCGGGGAGCTGTTTTTT. Protein sequence: CSGRDRGAVGELFF.